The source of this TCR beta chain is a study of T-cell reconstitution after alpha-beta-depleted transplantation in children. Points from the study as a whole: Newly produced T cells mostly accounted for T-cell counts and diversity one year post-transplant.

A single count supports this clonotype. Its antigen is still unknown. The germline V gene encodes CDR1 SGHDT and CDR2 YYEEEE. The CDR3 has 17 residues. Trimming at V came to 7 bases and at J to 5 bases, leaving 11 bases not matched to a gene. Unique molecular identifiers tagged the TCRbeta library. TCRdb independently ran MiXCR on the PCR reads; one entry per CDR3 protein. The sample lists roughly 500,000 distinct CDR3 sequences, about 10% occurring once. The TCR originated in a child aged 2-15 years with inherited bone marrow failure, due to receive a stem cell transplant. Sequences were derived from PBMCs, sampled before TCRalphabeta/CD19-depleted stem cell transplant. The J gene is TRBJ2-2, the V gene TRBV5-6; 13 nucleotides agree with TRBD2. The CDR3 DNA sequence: TGTGCCAGCGGGGAATTTGGACTAGCGGGAGCGACCGGGGAGCTGTTTTTT. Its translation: CASGEFGLAGATGELFF.